Shown below are 10 T cell receptor beta chains from a single sample sequenced in a study of OX40 agonist ivuxolimab in advanced cancers. The library came from the immunoSEQ multiplex PCR assay. In its TCRdb copy, this immuneACCESS table keeps in-frame sequences only and misses some clones. Where compared with another copy, unresolved V genes explain less than half of these, and the others have no known cause. This sample holds tens of thousands of clones; 65% to 75% were observed only once. Of the sample, under 20% is held by the ten largest clones. Here the sequenced sample was CD4+ or CD8+ T cells sorted from blood, taken in a trial of the OX40 agonist ivuxolimab. These receptors originate from an adult with an advanced solid tumor such as melanoma, head and neck, liver or kidney cancer.

V and J are TRBV6-1 and TRBJ2-7; the D gene is possibly TRBD1 (6 bases). The CDR3 has 15 residues. The V end was cut by 1 base, the J end by 6 bases, with 16 bases between. Germline CDR1 MNHNS, CDR2 SASEGT. The CDR3 coding sequence is TGTGCCAGCAGTGAAGGGTTGGGGGCGCAGAGCGAGCAGTACGTC. This translates into CASSEGLGAQSEQYV.

Only one count was recorded for this clone. The V call is TRBV18, the J call TRBJ2-1; no reliable D call. Germline V gene data show CDR1 as KGHSH and CDR2 as LQKENI. V was clipped by 4 bases and J by 4 bases, with 8 bases between them. CDR3 length equals 13 residues. The CDR3 sequence is CASSLYTYNEQFF. The CDR3 nucleotides read TGTGCCAGCTCACTCTACACTTACAATGAGCAGTTCTTC.

This rearrangement joins TRBV19 to TRBJ2-1; 7 nucleotides line up with TRBD1. The CDR3 is 13 residues long. Germline CDR1 reads LNHDA; CDR2 reads SQIVND (reference sequence). The trim removed 8 bases at V and 9 bases at J, leaving 10 bases unmatched. The CDR3 sequence is CASHDGKGAEQFF. The CDR3 nucleotides read TGTGCCAGTCATGACGGGAAGGGGGCTGAGCAGTTCTTC.

This chain connects TRBV19 to TRBJ1-5, with 10 bases matching TRBD1. This CDR3 is built from 18 residues. V lost 2 bases, J lost 0 bases, and 7 bases stayed unmatched. The V gene's germline CDR1 is LNHDA and CDR2 SQIVND (reference sequence). CDR3 nucleotides: TGTGCCAGTAGTATAATTGGCGACAGGGGGCTTAGCAATCAGCCCCAGCATTTT. This gives the protein CASSIIGDRGLSNQPQHF.

Only a few counts were recorded for this clone. The chain joins TRBV18 to TRBJ1-2; D not resolved. Per the germline V gene, CDR1 is KGHSH and CDR2 is LQKENI. V lost 1 base and J 3 bases, leaving 9 bases between the germline ends. The CDR3 has 14 amino acids. The CDR3 sequence: CASSPLGWDYGYTF. The DNA for the CDR3 is TGTGCCAGCTCACCACTAGGGTGGGACTATGGCTACACCTTC.

The V call is TRBV7-6, the J call TRBJ2-2; D not resolved. The CDR3 spans 16 residues. The ends were cut back, 1 base at V and 3 bases at J, with 12 bases in the middle. Per germline, CDR1 SGHVS and CDR2 FNYEAQ. CDR3 nucleotide sequence: TGTGCCAGCAGCTTAGTAATGGCGGCATACACCGGGGAGCTGTTTTTT. It specifies CASSLVMAAYTGELFF.

To note about this clone: A read error may be the cause here, since a much bigger clone is one base away. The sample carries other DNA sequences with the same CDR3. The V call is TRBV4-1, the J call TRBJ1-2, with D possibly matching TRBD1 (5 bases). V lost 0 bases and J lost 0, with 5 bases in between. Germline CDR1 reads MGHRA; CDR2 reads YSYEKL. CDR3 length equals 14 residues. The CDR3 bases are TGCGCCAGCAGCCAAGACAGGGCTAACTATGGCTACACCTTC. Amino acid sequence: CASSQDRANYGYTF.

The J gene is TRBJ1-2, the V gene TRBV5-1; D is perhaps TRBD1 (5 bases). Germline assignment: CDR1 SGHRS and CDR2 YFSETQ. The CDR3 length is 12 residues. V was pared by 7 bases and J by 4 bases, with 11 bases between. The CDR3 reads CASYDRLYGYTF. CDR3 coding DNA: TGCGCCAGCTACGACAGACTCTATGGCTACACCTTC.

This chain joins TRBV5-1 and TRBJ2-1; D is perhaps TRBD1 or TRBD2 (6 bases each). The V gene lost 4 bases and the J gene lost 4 bases, with 12 bases spanning the gap. The length of the CDR3 is 14 residues. The germline V gene encodes CDR1 SGHRS and CDR2 YFSETQ. The CDR3 sequence: CASSLRGEYNEQFF. Written as DNA, the CDR3 is TGCGCCAGCAGCCTAAGGGGGGAATACAATGAGCAGTTCTTC.

The chain has TRBV6-4 and TRBJ2-7, with TRBD2 matching over 9 bases. Unmatched junction bases numbered 5, after V lost 7 bases and J lost 1 base. The CDR3 runs 14 residues. From germline, CDR1 is MRHNA and CDR2 SNTAGT. The CDR3 loop reads CASMGGGGSYEQYV. DNA for the CDR3: TGTGCCAGCATGGGCGGGGGGGGTTCCTACGAGCAGTACGTC.